The 29 T cell receptor beta chains below were found in one sample sequenced in a study of blood T cell repertoires in COVID-19. Assay: immunoSEQ multiplex PCR; the TCRdb copy retains only in-frame clones and omits some. The table includes approximately 170,000 clones, roughly four fifths detected once. The sequenced sample consisted of peripheral blood. These receptor sequences come from an older man with active or convalescent COVID-19.

V and J are TRBV7-6 and TRBJ1-2; 9 bases align to TRBD1. The CDR3 totals 18 residues. The V gene's germline CDR1 is SGHVS and CDR2 FNYEAQ. Trimming at V came to 1 base and at J to 4 bases, leaving 13 bases not matched to a gene. The CDR3 DNA follows: TGTGCCAGCAGCTTAGTCCCTAAGGACAGGGGACGGTTCTATGGCTACACCTTC. Encoded protein: CASSLVPKDRGRFYGYTF.

This chain joins TRBV27 and TRBJ2-2, with 10 positions matching TRBD1. CDR1 MNHEY and CDR2 SMNVEV come from the germline V gene (reference sequence). The CDR3 sequence is 16 residues long. With V trimmed by 3 bases and J by 8 bases, 9 bases remained unmatched. The DNA of the CDR3 is TGTGCCAGCAGTTTGCCGACAGGGGGCAGTTTTGGGGAGCTGTTTTTT. It codes for CASSLPTGGSFGELFF.

This chain links TRBV29-1 with TRBJ2-1; D is possibly TRBD1 (5 bases). Trimming removed 6 bases from V and 0 bases from J, with 18 bases in between. Per germline, CDR1 SQVTM and CDR2 ANQGSEA. The CDR3 loop spans 16 amino acids. The DNA of the CDR3 is TGCAGCGTACTTAAAACAGGCCCCAGCTCCTACAATGAGCAGTTCTTC. It specifies CSVLKTGPSSYNEQFF.

This clone was seen at least ten times. The rearrangement joins TRBV29-1 to TRBJ2-1; weak D call: TRBD2 (6 bases). V was clipped by 4 bases and J by 3 bases, with 10 bases between them. Germline assignment: CDR1 SQVTM and CDR2 ANQGSEA. CDR3 length: 13 amino acids. CDR3 nucleotides: TGCAGCGTTGGGATAGCGGACTACAATGAGCAGTTCTTC. This encodes CSVGIADYNEQFF.

This rearrangement joins TRBV28 to TRBJ1-2, with D possibly being TRBD1 (5 bases). V was cut by 7 bases and J by 4 bases, with 13 bases left in between. This CDR3 is 13 amino acids long. Per germline, CDR1 MDHEN and CDR2 SYDVKM. In DNA, the CDR3 is TGTGCCAGCACCACGGGGGAAGGCTATGGCTACACCTTC. Its translation is CASTTGEGYGYTF.

This clone was seen many times. The J gene is TRBJ1-2, the V gene TRBV2; TRBD1 agrees at 7 bases. Losses at the gene ends were 2 bases for V and 8 bases for J; bases not matched to a gene: 8. Per germline, CDR1 SNHLY and CDR2 FYNNEI. The CDR3 has 14 residues. The CDR3 bases are TGTGCCAGCAGTGAAACAACAGGGGCGGGCGGCTACACCTTC. It specifies CASSETTGAGGYTF. Based on the CDR3 plus reference TRBV2 and TRBJ1-2, the full variable domain is EPEVTQTPSHQVTQMGQEVILRCVPISNHLYFYWYRQILGQKVEFLVSFYNNEISEKSEIFDDQFSVERPDGSNFTLKIRSTKLEDSAMYFCASSETTGAGGYTFGSGTRLTVV.

The chain couples TRBV6-5 to TRBJ2-5; D might be TRBD2 (5 bases). V was trimmed by 6 bases and J by 2 bases, leaving 13 bases between them. Germline values: CDR1 MNHEY, CDR2 SVGAGI. There are 14 residues in the CDR3. The CDR3 is CASSRTHTQETQYF. CDR3 nucleotide sequence: TGTGCCAGCAGCAGGACTCACACACAAGAGACCCAGTACTTC.

The chain carries TRBV6-5 and TRBJ1-5; 8 bases are a match to TRBD1. J gave up 4 bases and V 6 bases, and 5 bases lay outside the gene matches. Per germline, CDR1 MNHEY and CDR2 SVGAGI. CDR3 size: 14 residues. The CDR3 coding sequence is TGTGCCAGCAGACGGACAGGGCGGAATCAGCCCCAGCATTTT. Translation gives CASRRTGRNQPQHF.

This chain links TRBV28 with TRBJ2-1; 14 bases line up with TRBD2. In germline, CDR1 is MDHEN, CDR2 SYDVKM. With V trimmed by 6 bases and J by 8 bases, 9 bases remained unmatched. This CDR3 has 16 residues. In nucleotides, the CDR3 is TGTGCCAGCAGAAGGTCCCCGGGACTAGCGGGAGATGAGCAGTTCTTC. Translation: CASRRSPGLAGDEQFF.

This chain links TRBV7-9 with TRBJ2-1, with 7 bases lining up with TRBD1. After removal of 5 bases from V and 4 bases from J, the junction contained 14 bases not matched to a gene. The CDR3 is 17 residues long. Germline V gene sequence: CDR1 SEHNR, CDR2 FQNEAQ (reference sequence). Here the CDR3 DNA reads TGTGCCAGCAGCCCTCCGCAGGGGGAGAGGGGTTACAATGAGCAGTTCTTC. Translation: CASSPPQGERGYNEQFF.

This clone came up a few times. The chain links TRBV5-4 to TRBJ2-2, with 7 positions matching TRBD1. With V trimmed by 6 bases and J by 2 bases, 7 bases remained unmatched. This CDR3 is built from 15 residues. The germline V gene has CDR1 SGHNT and CDR2 YYREEE (reference sequence). CDR3 protein: CASTRRDSNTGELFF. In DNA, the CDR3 is TGTGCCAGCACCCGAAGGGACAGTAACACCGGGGAGCTGTTTTTT.

The chain has TRBV28 and TRBJ2-7, with 8 bases aligning to TRBD2. Trimming at V came to 3 bases and at J to 2 bases, leaving 6 bases not matched to a gene. The CDR3 runs to 15 residues. From germline, CDR1 is MDHEN and CDR2 SYDVKM. In DNA form, the CDR3 reads TGTGCCAGCAGTTTTACTAGCGGCCTGACCTACGAGCAGTACTTC. Residues: CASSFTSGLTYEQYF.

This clone came up once. CDR3 residues: CASSPGPRDYGYTF. The CDR3 region has the DNA TGTGCCAGCTCACCCGGGCCGAGGGACTATGGCTACACCTTC. This chain uses TRBV18 with TRBJ1-2; no clear D gene. Germline CDR1 is KGHSH and CDR2 is LQKENI. The CDR3 consists of 14 residues. Trimming stripped 3 bases from V and 3 bases from J, with 11 bases between.

The gene calls are TRBV19 and TRBJ1-1, with 12 positions matching TRBD1. V was clipped by 6 bases and J by 7 bases; unmatched bases: 15. This CDR3 is 17 amino acids long. CDR1 is LNHDA and CDR2 is SQIVND in the germline V gene (reference sequence). The CDR3 DNA is TGTGCCAGTAGACGGTCCGGGACAGGGGGCGAAAGGGGTGAAGCTTTCTTT. Protein sequence: CASRRSGTGGERGEAFF. The whole variable domain, remainder taken from reference TRBV19 and TRBJ1-1, is DGGITQSPKYLFRKEGQNVTLSCEQNLNHDAMYWYRQDPGQGLRLIYYSQIVNDFQKGDIAEGYSVSREKKESFPLTVTSAQKNPTAFYLCASRRSGTGGERGEAFFGQGTRLTVV.

The chain carries TRBV28 and TRBJ2-7, with D perhaps matching TRBD2 (6 bases). Germline CDR1 MDHEN, CDR2 SYDVKM. The germline V and J ends were trimmed by 1 base and 2 bases, with 9 bases remaining between them. The CDR3 sequence is 14 residues long. The DNA of the CDR3 is TGTGCCAGCAGTTTATATAGCGGCACCTACGAGCAGTACTTC. Translating gives CASSLYSGTYEQYF.

V and J are TRBV7-6 and TRBJ2-3; a weak D match, TRBD2 (6 bases). This CDR3 spans 16 amino acids. The ends were cut back, 7 bases at V and 2 bases at J, with 19 bases in the middle. Looked up from germline, CDR1 is SGHVS and CDR2 is FNYEAQ. The CDR3 DNA is TGTGCCAGCACTCCCTTTATGGGGAGGCCCACAGATACGCAGTATTTT. Encoded protein: CASTPFMGRPTDTQYF.

The rearrangement uses TRBV12-5 and TRBJ1-4; D remains ambiguous. There are 18 residues in the CDR3. Germline V gene data show CDR1 as LGHNT and CDR2 as FRNRAP. Between the trimmed V and J ends, which lost 1 base and 8 bases, there was a span of 23 bases. CDR3 residues: CASGLDVLRGRRGEKLFF. The CDR3 nucleotides read TGTGCTAGTGGTTTGGATGTATTAAGAGGGCGGAGAGGAGAAAAACTGTTTTTT.

This sequence joins TRBV7-2 and TRBJ2-6; 8 bases line up with TRBD1. V lost 4 bases and J lost 0; bases outside the gene matches: 11. The CDR3 is made up of 19 amino acids. In germline, CDR1 is SGHTA, CDR2 FQGNSA. The CDR3 coding sequence is TGTGCCAGCAGCTACCGGACAGGGACCTTCTCCTCTGGGGCCAACGTCCTGACTTTC. It translates to CASSYRTGTFSSGANVLTF.

CDR3 residues: CASSSRAGTNTGELFF. The CDR3 DNA reads as TGTGCCAGCAGCTCGAGAGCGGGCACGAACACCGGGGAGCTGTTTTTT. The genes are TRBV7-9 and TRBJ2-2; a possible D gene is TRBD2 (6 bases). The germline V gene has CDR1 SEHNR and CDR2 FQNEAQ (reference sequence). V lost 4 bases to trimming and J lost 0 bases, with 12 bases between them. The CDR3 length is 16 residues.

The chain combines TRBV5-5 with TRBJ2-2, with D perhaps matching TRBD1 (6 bases). Between the trimmed V and J ends, which lost 3 bases and 5 bases, there was a span of 8 bases. Germline lookup yields CDR1 SGHKS and CDR2 YYEKEE (reference sequence). The CDR3 totals 13 residues. This chain's CDR3 is CASSSGVTGELFF. The CDR3 DNA follows: TGTGCCAGCAGCTCAGGGGTAACCGGGGAGCTGTTTTTT.

The chain recombines TRBV6-2 or TRBV6-3 with TRBJ2-7, with 10 bases lining up with TRBD2. Germline assignment: CDR1 MNHEY and CDR2 SVGEGT. This CDR3 region has 15 residues. The V segment lost 5 bases and the J segment 5 bases; nucleotides outside the gene matches: 9. The CDR3 DNA reads as TGTGCCAGCAGTCGGCCGGGACTAGCGAACAACGAGCAGTACTTC. Its protein is CASSRPGLANNEQYF.

The V and J genes are TRBV2 and TRBJ2-7, with D tentatively TRBD1 (5 bases). Germline V gene data show CDR1 as SNHLY and CDR2 as FYNNEI. This CDR3 spans 13 amino acids. Deletions cut 3 bases from V and 4 bases from J, with 10 bases between. The CDR3 loop reads CASSEWTIYEQYF. CDR3 bases: TGTGCCAGCAGTGAGTGGACAATTTACGAGCAGTACTTC. Combining the CDR3 with reference TRBV2 and TRBJ2-7 gives the whole variable domain EPEVTQTPSHQVTQMGQEVILRCVPISNHLYFYWYRQILGQKVEFLVSFYNNEISEKSEIFDDQFSVERPDGSNFTLKIRSTKLEDSAMYFCASSEWTIYEQYFGPGTRLTVT.

This rearrangement joins TRBV5-1 to TRBJ2-2, with a possible D match to TRBD2 (6 bases). The CDR3 is made up of 15 amino acids. V gave up 3 bases and J gave up 4 bases, with 13 bases separating them. Looked up from germline, CDR1 is SGHRS and CDR2 is YFSETQ. This CDR3 reads CASSSGAEGTGELFF. CDR3 sequence (DNA): TGCGCCAGCAGCTCGGGAGCGGAGGGCACCGGGGAGCTGTTTTTT.

This clone is a singleton in its sample. The chain links TRBV27 to TRBJ1-2; 7 bases fit TRBD1. J was trimmed by 4 bases and V by 6 bases; bases with no gene match: 2. CDR1 MNHEY and CDR2 SMNVEV come from the germline V gene (reference sequence). This CDR3 contains 12 residues. The CDR3 nucleotides are TGTGCCAGCAGGACAGGGAGCTATGGCTACACCTTC. Residues: CASRTGSYGYTF.

This clone was counted ten times or more. V usage is TRBV5-1 and J usage is TRBJ1-6; maybe TRBD1 (5 bases). The germline V gene has CDR1 SGHRS and CDR2 YFSETQ. The V end was cut by 1 base, the J end by 5 bases, with 13 bases between. This CDR3 is built from 16 residues. As DNA, the CDR3 is TGCGCCAGCAGCTTGTACCCAGGGATGAATAATTCACCCCTCCACTTT. Translation gives CASSLYPGMNNSPLHF.

This chain links TRBV4-3 with TRBJ2-1; the D gene is possibly TRBD2 (5 bases). The V end lost 5 bases, the J end lost 3 bases, and 8 bases lay between the germline ends. This CDR3 is 13 amino acids long. Germline values: CDR1 LGHNA, CDR2 YSLEER. CDR3 sequence reads: CASSARDYNEQFF. Here the CDR3 DNA reads TGCGCCAGCAGCGCCCGGGACTACAATGAGCAGTTCTTC.

This clone was observed once. The chain uses TRBV6-5 and TRBJ2-5, with 7 bases that match TRBD2. V was clipped by 6 bases and J by 5 bases; unmatched bases: 15. This CDR3 is built from 16 residues. Germline V gene data show CDR1 as MNHEY and CDR2 as SVGAGI. CDR3 amino acids: CASRYSRGDREETQYF. DNA for the CDR3: TGTGCCAGCAGATACAGCCGGGGGGATCGGGAGGAGACCCAGTACTTC.

The chain carries TRBV7-9 and TRBJ2-5, with 11 bases that match TRBD2. The CDR3 is 15 amino acids. Germline V gene lookup returns CDR1 SEHNR and CDR2 FQNEAQ (reference sequence). The ends lost 0 bases at V and 5 bases at J; junction bases unmatched: 2. The CDR3 spells CASSLATSGSETQYF. In nucleotides, the CDR3 is TGTGCCAGCAGCTTAGCTACTAGCGGGAGTGAGACCCAGTACTTC.

The rearrangement joins TRBV7-2 to TRBJ2-5, with D perhaps TRBD2 (6 bases). This CDR3 spans 15 amino acids. The V end lost 1 base, the J end lost 3 bases, and 12 bases lay between the germline ends. The germline CDR1 and CDR2 sequences are SGHTA and FQGNSA. CDR3 in DNA: TGTGCCAGCAGCTTAGGAGCGCGGGAAAAAGAGACCCAGTACTTC. The encoded protein is CASSLGAREKETQYF.